This T cell receptor beta chain was obtained from a study of cytomegalovirus exposure and HLA in healthy donors. The CDR3 has 15 amino acids. After removal of 4 bases from V and 4 bases from J, the junction contained 8 bases not matched to a gene. CDR1 is LGHNA and CDR2 is YSLEER in the germline V gene. The PCR had 60 Vbeta and 13 Jbeta primers. Data came from immunoSEQ multiplex PCR; TCRdb stores just in-frame clones and leaves some out. Here the sample spans about 190,000 clones, about 85% being singletons. The receptor's source is a woman aged 50 to 65 in good health and CMV-seronegative. J is TRBJ1-2 and V is TRBV4-3, with TRBD1 identical over 8 bases. Sequenced sample: PBMCs. CDR3 in amino acids: CASSRRAGGLYGYTF. CDR3 nucleotides: TGCGCCAGCAGCCGGCGGGCAGGGGGCCTCTATGGCTACACCTTC.